The present T cell receptor beta chain was sequenced within a study of shared clonotypes between healthy human individuals. Notes on the study in general: Naive subsets typically showed greater estimated richness than memory subsets.

The CDR3 consists of 13 residues. Germline CDR1 SGHTS, CDR2 YDEGEE. Trimming pared 1 base from V and 3 bases from J, leaving 8 bases between. Remarks on this clone: Its antigen is currently unknown.

The protocol was immunoSEQ multiplex PCR, while the TCRdb copy is restricted to in-frame clones and leaves out a portion. The sample has a few million clones; approximately 93% are singletons. Each sample came from a Caucasian adult donor living in Nashville, Tennessee. Investigators divided CD4+ cells into CD45RA+ naive and CD45RA-negative memory subsets. This chain joins TRBV5-8 and TRBJ2-7, with D hard to call. Source material: naive CD4+ T cells from PBMCs. Subset reported: CD45RA+ positively selected. The TCR sequence derives from a young man in good health. Some clones in this sample may be carry-over from other donors' samples. The CDR3 loop reads CASSLTVYYEQYF. In DNA form, the CDR3 reads TGTGCCAGCAGCTTGACAGTGTACTACGAGCAGTACTTC. Full variable domain (outside the CDR3, taken from reference TRBV5-8 and TRBJ2-7): EAGVTQSPTHLIKTRGQQATLRCSPISGHTSVYWYQQALGLGLQFLLWYDEGEERNRGNFPPRFSGRQFPNYSSELNVNALELEDSALYLCASSLTVYYEQYFGPGTRLTVT.